The 2 T cell receptor beta chains reported below all come from one sample, sequenced in a study of shared clonotypes between healthy human individuals. Clones were sequenced by immunoSEQ multiplex PCR, and TCRdb holds only the in-frame ones, with some missing. Of about 1,800,000 clones in the sample, approximately 94% are singletons; the top ten hold less than 1.5%. Naive CD8 cells, CD45RO-negative and positively selected for CCR7, excluded terminally differentiated effector memory CD45RA+ cells. Sequenced material: naive CD8+ T cells sorted from blood. These receptors came from a man younger than 30 in good health.

The V gene is TRBV6-5, the J gene TRBJ2-2; 7 bases match TRBD2. The germline V gene encodes CDR1 MNHEY and CDR2 SVGAGI. The CDR3 covers 16 residues. The V segment lost 0 bases and the J segment 4 bases; nucleotides outside the gene matches: 5. The CDR3 bases are TGTGCCAGCAGTTACTCTGGACTAGTGGGCACCGGGGAGCTGTTTTTT. This sequence encodes CASSYSGLVGTGELFF.

The J gene is TRBJ2-1, the V gene TRBV4-3; D is unresolved. The CDR3 length is 15 residues. V was cut by 0 bases and J by 7 bases, with 13 bases left in between. Germline V gene sequence: CDR1 LGHNA, CDR2 YSLEER. CDR3: CASSQESLVGNEQFF. The CDR3 coding sequence is TGCGCCAGCAGCCAAGAAAGTCTAGTTGGAAATGAGCAGTTCTTC.